This entry describes one T cell receptor beta chain. Its antigen is undetermined. The treatment was: oral pan-JAK inhibitor, 5-10 mg twice daily. The entry originates in a study of CD8+ T cells in alopecia areata. Study-level findings and limits: Both scalp clonality and the expanded CD8+ clones among the top 100 showed a significant decrease with tofacitinib. Scalp repertoires also include resident alphabeta T cells from normal skin. Scalp and blood retained many expanded lesional clones during tofacitinib.

The CDR3 has 11 residues. With 1 base removed from V and 6 bases from J, the gap between germline ends came to 1 base. In germline, CDR1 is SGDLS, CDR2 YYNGEE. TCR sequencing used cDNA made by reverse transcription of extracted RNA. TCRdb's copy holds only in-frame clones and misses some; the assay was immunoSEQ multiplex PCR. The table has some 200,000 clones, 55% to 70% seen once; the top ten hold 3.3%. The chain carries TRBV9 and TRBJ2-2; D is undetermined. Sequencing was performed on CD4+ T cells sorted from blood, taken at week 4, from a patient treated with tofacitinib. The sequence derives from a human donor with alopecia areata. CDR3 protein: CASSVSGELFF. The CDR3 region has the DNA TGTGCCAGCAGCGTATCCGGGGAGCTGTTTTTT.